A single sample gave rise to the 30 T cell receptor beta chains below, sequenced in a study of blood T cell repertoires in COVID-19. This table comes from immunoSEQ multiplex PCR, and its TCRdb copy is limited to in-frame clones, with some not included. The sample records some 300,000 clones, around 90% being singletons. Source material: PBMCs or T cells enriched from blood (not recorded which). The receptors here all came from a woman between 40 and 55 years old who had recovered from COVID-19.

The V call is TRBV10-2, the J call TRBJ1-2, with TRBD1 as a possible D gene (5 bases). Germline-derived CDR1 and CDR2 are WSHSY and SAAADI. CDR3 length equals 15 residues. Trimming shortened V by 8 bases and J by 0 bases, and 16 bases separated the two germline ends. The CDR3 protein is CASWTPANSNYGYTF. The CDR3 DNA reads as TGCGCCAGCTGGACACCCGCCAACTCTAACTATGGCTACACCTTC.

V gene TRBV27 combines with J gene TRBJ1-5; TRBD1 agrees at 8 bases. The CDR3 spans 16 residues. The germline V gene encodes CDR1 MNHEY and CDR2 SMNVEV (reference sequence). After removal of 6 bases from V and 4 bases from J, the junction contained 11 bases not matched to a gene. The CDR3 reads CASRRAGTGVNQPQHF. In nucleotides, the CDR3 is TGTGCCAGCAGGCGCGCCGGGACAGGAGTTAATCAGCCCCAGCATTTT.

V and J are TRBV4-2 and TRBJ1-3; the D gene is possibly TRBD1 (6 bases). The CDR3 has 16 residues. V shed 0 bases and J shed 2 bases, with 11 bases lying between them. Looked up from germline, CDR1 is LGHNA and CDR2 is YNFKEQ. The CDR3 here is CASSQDWSGAGNTIYF. CDR3 bases: TGTGCCAGCAGCCAAGATTGGTCAGGGGCTGGAAACACCATATATTTT.

On this clone itself: At the DNA level, this CDR3 is encoded by other sequences in the same sample as well. V and J are TRBV5-1 and TRBJ2-5; a possible D gene is TRBD2 (5 bases). The length of the CDR3 is 13 residues. CDR1 and CDR2 (germline): SGHRS, YFSETQ. Trimming pared 0 bases from V and 2 bases from J, leaving 5 bases between. CDR3 sequence reads: CASSLGLQETQYF. The CDR3 region has the DNA TGCGCCAGCAGCTTGGGACTACAAGAGACCCAGTACTTC.

This chain connects TRBV7-3 to TRBJ2-1; TRBD2 aligns across 12 bases. The V gene end was trimmed by 4 bases and the J gene end by 5 bases; junction bases not matched to a gene: 3. Germline CDR1 and CDR2: SGHTA and FQGTGA. This CDR3 has 15 residues. CDR3: CASSSRLAGDNEQFF. CDR3 DNA sequence: TGTGCCAGCAGCTCCCGACTAGCGGGAGACAATGAGCAGTTCTTC.

The chain carries TRBV5-4 and TRBJ1-2, with a possible D match to TRBD1 (6 bases). Germline V CDR1 and CDR2: SGHNT, YYREEE (reference sequence). CDR3 length: 13 amino acids. Trimming cost V 4 bases and J 7 bases, with 14 bases left between them. The CDR3 coding sequence is TGTGCCAGCAGCCCAAACAGGGATCGTGGCTACACCTTC. Translating gives CASSPNRDRGYTF. Looking up the rest from reference TRBV5-4 and TRBJ1-2 gives the full variable domain: ETGVTQSPTHLIKTRGQQVTLRCSSQSGHNTVSWYQQALGQGPQFIFQYYREEENGRGNFPPRFSGLQFPNYSSELNVNALELDDSALYLCASSPNRDRGYTFGSGTRLTVV.

As concerns this clone: Different DNA sequences within this sample yield the same CDR3. The CDR3 DNA follows: TGTGCCAGCAGCTTAGGCCAGAACAATGAGCAGTTCTTC. Its protein product is CASSLGQNNEQFF. The chain employs TRBV7-3 and TRBJ2-1; D is uncertain. The CDR3 totals 13 residues. V was trimmed by 2 bases and J by 5 bases, leaving 7 bases between them. Germline assignment: CDR1 SGHTA and CDR2 FQGTGA.

The chain employs TRBV24-1 and TRBJ2-3, with D unclear. V lost 2 bases to trimming and J lost 5 bases, with 7 bases between them. Germline loops: CDR1 KGHDR, CDR2 SFDVKD. The CDR3 is 13 amino acids. The CDR3 reads CATSDWSLDTQYF. CDR3 nucleotide sequence: TGTGCCACCAGTGATTGGAGCCTAGATACGCAGTATTTT.

The rearrangement uses TRBV5-1 and TRBJ2-5, with 10 bases aligning to TRBD1. Germline trimming cut 4 bases from V and 5 bases from J; bases unmatched to any gene: 5. The CDR3 has 14 amino acids. Germline CDR1 SGHRS, CDR2 YFSETQ. Here the CDR3 reads CASSRQGAGETQYF. CDR3 nucleotides: TGCGCCAGCAGCCGACAGGGGGCCGGGGAGACCCAGTACTTC.

This chain joins TRBV24-1 and TRBJ2-7; a possible D gene is TRBD1 (6 bases). The CDR3 runs to 16 residues. Germline CDR1 KGHDR, CDR2 SFDVKD. V lost 2 bases and J lost 0, with 13 bases in between. The CDR3 DNA reads as TGTGCCACCAGTGATTATCTGGCCAGGGGCTCCTACGAGCAGTACTTC. Translation gives CATSDYLARGSYEQYF.

Concerning this clone: This sample includes further DNA sequences coding for the same CDR3. The V call is TRBV6-5, the J call TRBJ1-1; 7 nucleotides align to TRBD1. CDR3 length: 14 residues. V was clipped by 2 bases and J by 5 bases; unmatched bases: 5. Per germline, CDR1 MNHEY and CDR2 SVGAGI. This CDR3 is CASSYRGRGTEAFF. CDR3 bases: TGTGCCAGCAGTTACAGGGGGCGCGGGACTGAAGCTTTCTTT.

The chain links TRBV18 to TRBJ1-5, with D perhaps matching TRBD1 (6 bases). The CDR3 runs 14 residues. From germline, CDR1 is KGHSH and CDR2 LQKENI. V dropped 2 bases and J dropped 6 bases, with 11 bases sitting between them. The CDR3 here is CASSPGTGSQPQHF. The CDR3 DNA follows: TGTGCCAGCTCACCAGGTACAGGGAGTCAGCCCCAGCATTTT.

This clone showed up just a few times. This chain connects TRBV15 to TRBJ1-1; 7 nucleotides match TRBD1. Germline V gives CDR1 LNHNV, CDR2 YYDKDF (reference sequence). V dropped 0 bases and J dropped 11; count of bases not matched to a gene: 18. The CDR3 has 17 amino acids. CDR3 loop: CATSRDLLPAGGPVAFF. The CDR3 DNA reads TGTGCCACCAGCAGAGATCTTCTTCCAGCAGGGGGGCCTGTGGCTTTCTTT.

The chain links TRBV11-2 to TRBJ2-2, with D perhaps matching TRBD1 (6 bases). Germline V gene sequence: CDR1 SGHAT, CDR2 FQNNGV. Between the trimmed V and J ends, which lost 7 bases and 7 bases, there was a span of 19 bases. The CDR3 is 15 residues long. The CDR3 region has the DNA TGTGCCAGCACTCCCCAGGGGTTTGGTGGCGGGGAGCTGTTTTTT. The encoded protein is CASTPQGFGGGELFF. Drawing the rest from reference TRBV11-2 and TRBJ2-2, the complete variable domain is EAGVAQSPRYKIIEKRQSVAFWCNPISGHATLYWYQQILGQGPKLLIQFQNNGVVDDSQLPKDRFSAERLKGVDSTLKIQPAKLEDSAVYLCASTPQGFGGGELFFGEGSRLTVL.

The CDR3, as DNA: TGTGCCAGCAGCCGATATACTAGCGGGGGCACAGATACGCAGTATTTT. Translating it yields CASSRYTSGGTDTQYF. J is TRBJ2-3 and V is TRBV7-3, with 10 bases fitting TRBD2. The CDR3 extends over 16 amino acids. V was clipped by 5 bases and J by 1 base; unmatched bases: 6. The germline V gene has CDR1 SGHTA and CDR2 FQGTGA.

V usage is TRBV3-1 (or the pseudogene TRBV3-2) and J usage is TRBJ2-1; the match to TRBD2 covers 8 bases. The CDR3 is 16 residues long. Germline CDR1 is LGHDT and CDR2 is YNNKEL (reference sequence). Germline trimming cut 2 bases from V and 8 bases from J; bases unmatched to any gene: 11. CDR3 nucleotide sequence: TGTGCCAGCAGCCAAAGGGCGGGAGGCCTTCTGCATGAGCAGTTCTTC. Residues: CASSQRAGGLLHEQFF.

Regarding this clone: Other DNA sequences in the same sample also yield this CDR3. The chain carries TRBV10-3 and TRBJ2-3; 9 bases map to TRBD2. V lost 6 bases to trimming and J lost 1 base; unmatched junction nucleotides: 5. The CDR3 covers 15 residues. Germline loops: CDR1 ENHRY, CDR2 SYGVKD. The CDR3, as DNA: TGTGCCATCAGCCCGGGACTAGCCGGCACAGATACGCAGTATTTT. Translated, it gives CAISPGLAGTDTQYF.

The chain uses TRBV5-4 and TRBJ1-4; TRBD1 aligns across 7 bases. Germline V gene lookup returns CDR1 SGHNT and CDR2 YYREEE (reference sequence). The J segment lost 5 bases and the V segment lost 4 bases, leaving 5 bases of the junction unmatched. The CDR3 covers 14 residues. The CDR3 protein is CASSRGTENEKLFF. The DNA of the CDR3 is TGTGCCAGCAGCCGAGGGACAGAGAATGAAAAACTGTTTTTT.

This clone was found once. The chain uses TRBV5-1 and TRBJ1-6; D remains unclear. The V gene's germline CDR1 is SGHRS and CDR2 YFSETQ. V shed 0 bases and J shed 9 bases, with 13 bases lying between them. The CDR3 totals 15 residues. The CDR3 region is CASSLGRTLSSPLHF. As DNA, the CDR3 is TGCGCCAGCAGCTTGGGGAGGACGTTAAGTTCACCCCTCCACTTT. Full variable domain (remainder filled in from reference TRBV5-1 and TRBJ1-6): KAGVTQTPRYLIKTRGQQVTLSCSPISGHRSVSWYQQTPGQGLQFLFEYFSETQRNKGNFPGRFSGRQFSNSRSEMNVSTLELGDSALYLCASSLGRTLSSPLHFGNGTRLTVT.

V is TRBV6-5 and J is TRBJ1-1, with D perhaps TRBD1 (6 bases). This CDR3 is built from 13 residues. CDR1 and CDR2 (germline): MNHEY, SVGAGI. The ends were cut back, 7 bases at V and 1 base at J, with 10 bases in the middle. The DNA for the CDR3 is TGTGCCAGCACCCTGGGACAGAACACTGAAGCTTTCTTT. Its translation: CASTLGQNTEAFF.

The table lists this clone with a few counts. This sequence joins TRBV3-1 (or the pseudogene TRBV3-2) and TRBJ1-6; D gene ambiguous. This CDR3 has 19 residues. Germline V gene lookup returns CDR1 LGHDT and CDR2 YNNKEL (reference sequence). V lost 3 bases and J lost 0, with 18 bases in between. This CDR3 is CASSHWRVPSSSYNSPLHF. The CDR3 bases are TGTGCCAGCAGCCATTGGCGGGTTCCTTCGAGCTCCTATAATTCACCCCTCCACTTT.

The rearrangement links TRBV27 to TRBJ2-6, with a tentative D call TRBD1 (5 bases). V lost 1 base and J lost 2, with 6 bases in between. Germline V gene lookup returns CDR1 MNHEY and CDR2 SMNVEV (reference sequence). This CDR3 contains 15 residues. In DNA, the CDR3 is TGTGCCAGCAGTTTATTAGGGGCTGGGGCCAACGTCCTGACTTTC. It translates to CASSLLGAGANVLTF.

This clone turned up a few times. The CDR3 coding sequence is TGTGCCAGCTCACCGGCAGGGGAAGAGACCCAGTACTTC. As protein: CASSPAGEETQYF. V is TRBV18 and J is TRBJ2-5; a weak D match, TRBD1 (6 bases). This CDR3 region has 13 residues. Trimming took 3 bases from V and 3 from J, leaving 8 bases between them. From germline, CDR1 is KGHSH and CDR2 LQKENI.

V gene TRBV11-2 combines with J gene TRBJ1-4; D ambiguous. This CDR3 region has 15 residues. The V and J ends lost 4 bases and 5 bases respectively, with 14 bases between them. Germline V lookup: CDR1 SGHAT, CDR2 FQNNGV. CDR3 sequence reads: CASSSRPGGNEKLFF. CDR3 sequence (DNA): TGTGCCAGCAGCTCGCGCCCAGGTGGGAATGAAAAACTGTTTTTT.

This chain uses TRBV29-1 with TRBJ2-2; 7 bases align to TRBD2. Germline CDR1 SQVTM, CDR2 ANQGSEA. V was pared by 0 bases and J by 10 bases, with 11 bases of the junction left unmatched. There are 15 residues in the CDR3. In DNA, the CDR3 is TGCAGCGTTGAAGATTCGGGGACTATACCTCAGGAGCTGTTTTTT. This codes for CSVEDSGTIPQELFF.

The rearrangement uses TRBV19 and TRBJ1-2; tentative D call: TRBD1 (5 bases). V lost 3 bases to trimming and J lost 2 bases, with 10 bases between them. Germline CDR1 and CDR2: LNHDA and SQIVND (reference sequence). CDR3 size: 14 residues. The CDR3 DNA reads as TGTGCCAGTAGTATGGCCCGACAGAACTATGGCTACACCTTC. It translates to CASSMARQNYGYTF.

This rearrangement joins TRBV27 to TRBJ2-7; TRBD2 matches at 7 bases. This CDR3 comprises 15 residues. The germline CDR1 and CDR2 sequences are MNHEY and SMNVEV (reference sequence). The V segment lost 3 bases and the J segment 0 bases; nucleotides outside the gene matches: 5. This CDR3 reads CASSLGGESSYEQYF. CDR3 coding DNA: TGTGCCAGCAGTTTGGGGGGGGAAAGCTCCTACGAGCAGTACTTC.

This clone has a single count. The chain recombines TRBV10-3 with TRBJ2-2; perhaps TRBD1 as D (7 bases). This CDR3 region has 17 residues. Trimming removed 6 bases from V and 1 base from J, with 18 bases in between. Germline V gives CDR1 ENHRY, CDR2 SYGVKD. The CDR3 loop reads CAIRGGQRDKNTGELFF. The CDR3 nucleotides read TGTGCCATCAGGGGGGGACAGAGAGACAAGAACACCGGGGAGCTGTTTTTT.

This rearrangement joins TRBV12-5 to TRBJ2-1; 9 bases match TRBD2. This CDR3 is built from 17 residues. Germline CDR1 is LGHNT and CDR2 is FRNRAP. Trimming cost V 2 bases and J 8 bases; bases outside gene matches: 13. CDR3: CASGLLTPSGAWDEQFF. CDR3 bases: TGTGCTAGTGGTTTGCTAACCCCTAGCGGGGCTTGGGATGAGCAGTTCTTC.

This clone has a handful of counts. The rearrangement links TRBV7-2 to TRBJ1-4; TRBD1 matches at 10 bases. The CDR3 consists of 16 residues. Per the germline V gene, CDR1 is SGHTA and CDR2 is FQGNSA. V lost 3 bases to trimming and J lost 9 bases; unmatched junction nucleotides: 10. The CDR3 region has the DNA TGTGCCAGCAGCTTCGATATGACGGGACAGGGGAAAAAACTGTTTTTT. Its translation: CASSFDMTGQGKKLFF.